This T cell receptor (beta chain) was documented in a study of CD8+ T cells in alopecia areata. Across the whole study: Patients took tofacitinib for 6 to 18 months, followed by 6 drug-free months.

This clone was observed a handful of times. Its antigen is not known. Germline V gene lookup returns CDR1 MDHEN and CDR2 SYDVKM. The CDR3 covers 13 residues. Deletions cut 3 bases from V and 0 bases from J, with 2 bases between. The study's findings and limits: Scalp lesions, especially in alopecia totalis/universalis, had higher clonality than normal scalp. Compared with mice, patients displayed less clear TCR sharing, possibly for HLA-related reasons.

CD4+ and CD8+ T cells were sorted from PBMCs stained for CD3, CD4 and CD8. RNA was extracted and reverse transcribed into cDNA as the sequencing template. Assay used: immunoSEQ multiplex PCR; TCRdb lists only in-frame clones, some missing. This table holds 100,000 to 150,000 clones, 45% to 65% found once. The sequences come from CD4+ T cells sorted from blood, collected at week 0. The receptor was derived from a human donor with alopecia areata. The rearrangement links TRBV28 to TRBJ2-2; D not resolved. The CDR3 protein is CASSFPNTGELFF. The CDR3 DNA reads TGTGCCAGCAGTTTCCCGAACACCGGGGAGCTGTTTTTT. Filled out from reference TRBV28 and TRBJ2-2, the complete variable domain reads DVKVTQSSRYLVKRTGEKVFLECVQDMDHENMFWYRQDPGLGLRLIYFSYDVKMKEKGDIPEGYSVSREKKERFSLILESASTNQTSMYLCASSFPNTGELFFGEGSRLTVL.